The source of this T cell receptor (beta chain) is a study of OX40 agonist ivuxolimab in advanced cancers. General study results and limits: The specificity for antigen of the expanded peripheral T cells was not determined.

Assay: immunoSEQ multiplex PCR; the TCRdb copy retains only in-frame clones and omits some. The table lists more than 75,000 clones, 86% of them singletons. The germline V and J ends were trimmed by 4 bases and 6 bases, with 13 bases remaining between them. Germline loops: CDR1 SNHLY, CDR2 FYNNEI. This CDR3 spans 13 amino acids. For this clone: Its antigen is unidentified.

Here the sequenced sample was CD4+ or CD8+ T cells sorted from blood, taken in a trial of the OX40 agonist ivuxolimab. This chain joins TRBV2 and TRBJ2-7; possible D gene TRBD1, 6 bases. This receptor was identified in an adult with an advanced solid tumor such as melanoma, head and neck, liver or kidney cancer. In DNA form, the CDR3 reads TGTGCCAGCAGTGGTACAGGGATCGGCGAGCAGTACTTC. Protein product: CASSGTGIGEQYF.